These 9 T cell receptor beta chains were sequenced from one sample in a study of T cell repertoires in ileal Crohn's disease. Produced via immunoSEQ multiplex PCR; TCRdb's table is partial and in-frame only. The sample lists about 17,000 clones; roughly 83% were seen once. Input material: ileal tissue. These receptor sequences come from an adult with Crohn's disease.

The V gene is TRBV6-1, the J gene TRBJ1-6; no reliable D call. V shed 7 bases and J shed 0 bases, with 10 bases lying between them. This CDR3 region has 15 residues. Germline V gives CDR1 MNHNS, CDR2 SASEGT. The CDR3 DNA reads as TGTGCCAGCATGGGCCAGAGCTCCTATAATTCACCCCTCCACTTT. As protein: CASMGQSSYNSPLHF.

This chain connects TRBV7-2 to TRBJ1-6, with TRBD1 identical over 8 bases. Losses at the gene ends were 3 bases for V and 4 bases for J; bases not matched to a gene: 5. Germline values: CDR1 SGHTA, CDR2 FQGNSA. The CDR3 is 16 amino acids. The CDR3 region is CASSFQGAGYNSPLHF. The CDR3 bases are TGTGCCAGCAGCTTCCAGGGGGCGGGATATAATTCACCCCTCCACTTT.

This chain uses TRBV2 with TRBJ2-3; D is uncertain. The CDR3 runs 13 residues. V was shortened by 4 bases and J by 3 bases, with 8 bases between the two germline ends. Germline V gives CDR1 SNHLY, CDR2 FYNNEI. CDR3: CASSVSRTDTQYF. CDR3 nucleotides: TGTGCCAGCAGTGTCTCTAGAACAGATACGCAGTATTTT.

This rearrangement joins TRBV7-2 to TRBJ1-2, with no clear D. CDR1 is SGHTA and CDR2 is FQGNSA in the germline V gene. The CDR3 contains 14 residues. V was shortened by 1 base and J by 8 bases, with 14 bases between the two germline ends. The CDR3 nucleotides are TGTGCCAGCAGCTTAGAAGGTCTGATCAGGGGCTACACCTTC. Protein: CASSLEGLIRGYTF.

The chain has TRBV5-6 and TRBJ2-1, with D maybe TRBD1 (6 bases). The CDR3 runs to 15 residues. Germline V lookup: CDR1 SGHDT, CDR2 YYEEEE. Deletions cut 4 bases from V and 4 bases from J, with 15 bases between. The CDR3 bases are TGTGCCAGCAGCCAGGGGTACCGGTTTTACAATGAGCAGTTCTTC. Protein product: CASSQGYRFYNEQFF. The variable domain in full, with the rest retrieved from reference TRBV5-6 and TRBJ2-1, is DAGVTQSPTHLIKTRGQQVTLRCSPKSGHDTVSWYQQALGQGPQFIFQYYEEEERQRGNFPDRFSGHQFPNYSSELNVNALLLGDSALYLCASSQGYRFYNEQFFGPGTRLTVL.

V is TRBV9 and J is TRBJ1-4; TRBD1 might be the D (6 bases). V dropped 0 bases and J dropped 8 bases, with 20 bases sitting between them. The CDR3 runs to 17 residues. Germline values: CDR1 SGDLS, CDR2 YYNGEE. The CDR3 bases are TGTGCCAGCAGCGTAGTAGGGGGAACAGGGCCGGGCGAAAAACTGTTTTTT. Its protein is CASSVVGGTGPGEKLFF.

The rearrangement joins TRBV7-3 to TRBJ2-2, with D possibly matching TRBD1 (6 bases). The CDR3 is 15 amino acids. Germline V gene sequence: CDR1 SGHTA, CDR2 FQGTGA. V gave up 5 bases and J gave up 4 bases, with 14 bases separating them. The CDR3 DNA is TGTGCCAGCAGCCCCCAGGGGTTTGTCACCGGGGAGCTGTTTTTT. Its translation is CASSPQGFVTGELFF.

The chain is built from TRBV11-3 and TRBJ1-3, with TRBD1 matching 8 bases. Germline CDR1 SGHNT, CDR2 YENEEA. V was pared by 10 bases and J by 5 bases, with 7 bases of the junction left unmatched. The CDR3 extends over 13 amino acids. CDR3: CAILGQGRNTIYF. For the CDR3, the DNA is TGTGCCATCCTTGGACAGGGACGAAACACCATATATTTT.

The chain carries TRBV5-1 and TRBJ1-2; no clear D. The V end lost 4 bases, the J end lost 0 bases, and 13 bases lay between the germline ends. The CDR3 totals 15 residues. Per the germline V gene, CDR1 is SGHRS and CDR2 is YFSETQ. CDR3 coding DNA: TGCGCCAGCAGCCCGGGAGAGGGCACTAACTATGGCTACACCTTC. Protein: CASSPGEGTNYGYTF.